Each of the 16 T cell receptor beta chains below was sequenced from the same sample in a study of blood T cell repertoires in COVID-19. TCRdb's table, derived via immunoSEQ multiplex PCR, lists solely in-frame clones and lacks some. The sample lists 250,000 to 300,000 clones, 70% to 90% occurring once. What was sequenced was peripheral blood. Receptors were obtained from a woman aged 40 to 55 with acute or convalescent COVID-19.

This clone has just a few counts. The rearrangement links TRBV30 to TRBJ1-2; a possible D gene is TRBD1 (5 bases). This CDR3 has 15 amino acids. Germline loops: CDR1 GTSNPN, CDR2 SVGIG (reference sequence). V was pared by 0 bases and J by 5 bases, with 16 bases between. CDR3 loop: CAWSVFGTDIYGYTF. CDR3 bases: TGTGCCTGGAGTGTATTCGGGACTGATATTTATGGCTACACCTTC.

This clone occurred once. This chain links TRBV5-6 with TRBJ2-3, with 9 bases fitting TRBD2. This CDR3 spans 15 amino acids. V lost 0 bases to trimming and J lost 1 base; unmatched junction nucleotides: 0. Germline-derived CDR1 and CDR2 are SGHDT and YYEEEE. CDR3: CASSLVAGGTDTQYF. In DNA, the CDR3 is TGTGCCAGCAGCTTGGTAGCGGGGGGCACAGATACGCAGTATTTT.

The CDR3 sequence: CSVDGRSSYSYNEQFF. As DNA, the CDR3 is TGCAGCGTTGATGGCCGTTCCTCTTACTCCTACAATGAGCAGTTCTTC. The genes are TRBV29-1 and TRBJ2-1; no clear D gene. Trimming stripped 3 bases from V and 0 bases from J, with 15 bases between. The CDR3 has 16 residues. Germline CDR1 and CDR2: SQVTM and ANQGSEA.

The chain recombines TRBV11-2 with TRBJ2-2, with D possibly matching TRBD2 (5 bases). The germline CDR1 and CDR2 sequences are SGHAT and FQNNGV. The CDR3 spans 16 residues. V was cut by 5 bases and J by 0 bases, with 13 bases left in between. This CDR3 is CASSHGRSANTGELFF. CDR3 DNA: TGTGCCAGCAGCCACGGACGTAGCGCGAACACCGGGGAGCTGTTTTTT. The full variable domain, in which reference TRBV11-2 and TRBJ2-2 provide the parts outside the CDR3, is EAGVAQSPRYKIIEKRQSVAFWCNPISGHATLYWYQQILGQGPKLLIQFQNNGVVDDSQLPKDRFSAERLKGVDSTLKIQPAKLEDSAVYLCASSHGRSANTGELFFGEGSRLTVL.

The V call is TRBV5-1, the J call TRBJ2-6; D is unresolved. Trimming removed 2 bases at V and 2 bases at J, with 8 bases between. Germline V gene sequence: CDR1 SGHRS, CDR2 YFSETQ. The CDR3 has 15 residues. The CDR3 nucleotides are TGCGCCAGCAGCTTATACTATGCTGGGGCCAACGTCCTGACTTTC. Amino acids: CASSLYYAGANVLTF.

The gene calls are TRBV9 and TRBJ2-1; D not certain. Trimming stripped 1 base from V and 0 bases from J, with 14 bases between. The CDR3 length is 17 residues. Per germline, CDR1 SGDLS and CDR2 YYNGEE. The CDR3 loop is CASSVSNEPFSYNEQFF. As DNA, the CDR3 is TGTGCCAGCAGCGTAAGCAATGAGCCCTTCTCCTACAATGAGCAGTTCTTC.

The chain links TRBV27 to TRBJ2-1; 10 bases fit TRBD2. Germline V CDR1 and CDR2: MNHEY, SMNVEV (reference sequence). V gave up 4 bases and J gave up 8 bases; unmatched junction bases: 11. The CDR3 extends over 16 amino acids. DNA of the CDR3: TGTGCCAGCAGTTATACCCTAGCGGGGGCATTCGATGAGCAGTTCTTC. The encoded protein is CASSYTLAGAFDEQFF.

Comments on this clone: Different DNA sequences within this sample yield the same CDR3. This CDR3 is CASSWEGDGYTF. DNA for the CDR3: TGTGCCAGCAGCTGGGAGGGCGATGGCTACACCTTC. The chain links TRBV11-2 to TRBJ1-2; no reliable D call. The CDR3 runs to 12 residues. From germline, CDR1 is SGHAT and CDR2 FQNNGV. Trimming left V 4 bases short and J 6 bases short, with 9 bases between.

The chain employs TRBV2 and TRBJ1-4, with TRBD1 matching 7 bases. V gave up 3 bases and J gave up 8 bases; unmatched junction bases: 6. CDR1 and CDR2 (germline): SNHLY, FYNNEI. The CDR3 is 14 amino acids. The CDR3 here is CASSDLDRSEKLFF. In nucleotides, the CDR3 is TGTGCCAGCAGTGACTTGGACAGGAGCGAAAAACTGTTTTTT.

The genes are TRBV7-2 and TRBJ1-1; 8 bases fit TRBD1. This CDR3 is built from 14 residues. V dropped 5 bases and J dropped 5; count of bases not matched to a gene: 7. Germline V gene lookup returns CDR1 SGHTA and CDR2 FQGNSA. The CDR3 region has the DNA TGTGCCAGCAGCCAAGACAGGGGAGTAACTGAAGCTTTCTTT. This codes for CASSQDRGVTEAFF. The full variable domain, in which reference TRBV7-2 and TRBJ1-1 provide the parts outside the CDR3, is GAGVSQSPSNKVTEKGKDVELRCDPISGHTALYWYRQSLGQGLEFLIYFQGNSAPDKSGLPSDRFSAERTGGSVSTLTIQRTQQEDSAVYLCASSQDRGVTEAFFGQGTRLTVV.

The J gene is TRBJ1-1, the V gene TRBV2, with D unclear. The CDR3 loop spans 16 amino acids. CDR1 is SNHLY and CDR2 is FYNNEI in the germline V gene. V was shortened by 1 base and J by 0 bases, with 12 bases between the two germline ends. CDR3 nucleotide sequence: TGTGCCAGCAGTGAAGAGCGGCTTGCCTTGAACACTGAAGCTTTCTTT. Protein: CASSEERLALNTEAFF.

This clone was picked up one time. The chain recombines TRBV25-1 with TRBJ2-7, with D perhaps matching TRBD1 (5 bases). The CDR3 is 12 amino acids. Between the trimmed V and J ends, which lost 10 bases and 4 bases, there was a span of 14 bases. From germline, CDR1 is MGHDK and CDR2 SYGVNS. This CDR3 reads CATRALTYEQYV. In DNA, the CDR3 is TGTGCCACCAGGGCCCTTACATACGAGCAGTACGTC.

This clone was seen a handful of times. The gene calls are TRBV6-1 and TRBJ1-3, with unresolved D. Trimming left V 3 bases short and J 4 bases short, with 10 bases between. Looked up from germline, CDR1 is MNHNS and CDR2 is SASEGT. This CDR3 region has 14 residues. The CDR3 nucleotides read TGTGCCAGCAGTGATCACACGGAGGGAAACACCATATATTTT. It encodes CASSDHTEGNTIYF.

The chain couples TRBV10-3 to TRBJ2-2; possibly TRBD1 for D (6 bases). Trimming pared 7 bases from V and 4 bases from J, leaving 10 bases between. The CDR3 is 13 residues long. Looked up from germline, CDR1 is ENHRY and CDR2 is SYGVKD. The DNA of the CDR3 is TGTGCCATCACCCGGGACACCACCGGGGAGCTGTTTTTT. As protein: CAITRDTTGELFF.

The chain combines TRBV16 with TRBJ1-2; no reliable D call. Germline V gene data show CDR1 as KGHSY and CDR2 as FQNENV. This CDR3 has 16 amino acids. The ends were cut back, 4 bases at V and 0 bases at J, with 15 bases in the middle. The CDR3: CASSPGIGGSNYGYTF. DNA of the CDR3: TGTGCCAGCAGCCCGGGGATCGGCGGATCTAACTATGGCTACACCTTC.

The chain couples TRBV2 to TRBJ1-2; 8 bases line up with TRBD1. The germline gives CDR1 SNHLY, CDR2 FYNNEI. This CDR3 contains 14 residues. V lost 2 bases, J lost 7 bases, and 6 bases stayed unmatched. The CDR3: CASSERQGAPGYTF. The CDR3 coding sequence is TGTGCCAGCAGTGAACGGCAGGGGGCGCCTGGCTACACCTTC.